The 5 T cell receptor beta chains in this list originate from one sample, sequenced in a study of T-cell reconstitution after alpha-beta-depleted transplantation in children. The TCRbeta library was prepared with unique molecular identifiers. In TCRdb, the PCR reads were re-called with MiXCR into one record per CDR3 protein. The repertoire has around 700,000 distinct CDR3 sequences, roughly 13% of them found once; the top ten carry around 0.79%. The sample in question was PBMCs, obtained before TCRalphabeta/CD19-depleted stem cell transplant. The receptor set was obtained from a girl aged 2-10 years with congenital amegakaryocytic thrombocytopenia, due to receive a stem cell transplant.

At least ten counts were recorded for this clonotype. This chain connects TRBV20-1 to TRBJ2-1; D call uncertain. The V and J ends lost 3 bases and 4 bases respectively, with 7 bases between them. The CDR3 totals 12 residues. CDR1 and CDR2 (germline): DFQATT, SNEGSKA (reference sequence). CDR3 DNA: TGCAGTGCTAGTAATCCGTACAATGAGCAGTTCTTC. This gives the protein CSASNPYNEQFF.

This clonotype came up many times. The V call is TRBV27, the J call TRBJ2-7, with 10 bases that match TRBD2. Per germline, CDR1 MNHEY and CDR2 SMNVEV (reference sequence). V shed 4 bases, J shed 3 bases, and the junction held 9 bases outside the gene matches. The CDR3 extends over 16 amino acids. The CDR3: CASSSLGTSVIYEQYF. Written as DNA, the CDR3 is TGTGCCAGCAGTTCCCTGGGGACTAGCGTAATCTACGAGCAGTACTTC.

This clonotype has ten or more counts. For the CDR3, the DNA is TGCGCCAGCAGCTTGGGGGGAGAGATTCGAGCTTTCTTT. Encoded protein: CASSLGGEIRAFF. The rearrangement links TRBV5-1 to TRBJ1-1, with D unresolved. Germline V gives CDR1 SGHRS, CDR2 YFSETQ. CDR3 length equals 13 residues. V gave up 0 bases and J gave up 10 bases, with 13 bases separating them. Filled out from reference TRBV5-1 and TRBJ1-1, the complete variable domain reads KAGVTQTPRYLIKTRGQQVTLSCSPISGHRSVSWYQQTPGQGLQFLFEYFSETQRNKGNFPGRFSGRQFSNSRSEMNVSTLELGDSALYLCASSLGGEIRAFFGQGTRLTVV.

V gene TRBV18 combines with J gene TRBJ2-2; no firm D call. Looked up from germline, CDR1 is KGHSH and CDR2 is LQKENI. This CDR3 comprises 15 residues. V was clipped by 3 bases and J by 0 bases, with 8 bases between them. The CDR3 region is CASSPRDPNTGELFF. CDR3 DNA: TGTGCCAGCTCACCCCGAGACCCGAACACCGGGGAGCTGTTTTTT.

This clonotype was seen only a few times. The chain recombines TRBV6-2 or TRBV6-3 with TRBJ2-1; 7 bases fit TRBD1. CDR1 is MNHEY and CDR2 is SVGEGT in the germline V gene. V lost 0 bases, J lost 12 bases, and 14 bases stayed unmatched. The CDR3 has 16 amino acids. The DNA of the CDR3 is TGTGCCAGCAGTTACTCGAATGTTGGCTTGACAGGGAGGCAGTTCTTC. Its translation: CASSYSNVGLTGRQFF.